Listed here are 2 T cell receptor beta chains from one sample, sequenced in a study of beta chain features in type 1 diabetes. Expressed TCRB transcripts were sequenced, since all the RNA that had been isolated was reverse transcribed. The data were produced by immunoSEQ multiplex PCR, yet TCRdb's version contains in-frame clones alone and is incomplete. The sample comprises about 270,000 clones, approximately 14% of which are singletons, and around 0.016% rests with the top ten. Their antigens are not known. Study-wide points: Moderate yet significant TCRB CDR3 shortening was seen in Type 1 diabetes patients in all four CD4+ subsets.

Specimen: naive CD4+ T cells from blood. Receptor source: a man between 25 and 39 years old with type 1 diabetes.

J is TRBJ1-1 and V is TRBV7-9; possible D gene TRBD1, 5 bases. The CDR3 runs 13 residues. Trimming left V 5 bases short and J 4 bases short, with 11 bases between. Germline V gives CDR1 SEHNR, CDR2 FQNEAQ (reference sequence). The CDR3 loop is CASSLGGTTEAFF. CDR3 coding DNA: TGTGCCAGCAGCCTCGGGGGGACCACTGAAGCTTTCTTT.

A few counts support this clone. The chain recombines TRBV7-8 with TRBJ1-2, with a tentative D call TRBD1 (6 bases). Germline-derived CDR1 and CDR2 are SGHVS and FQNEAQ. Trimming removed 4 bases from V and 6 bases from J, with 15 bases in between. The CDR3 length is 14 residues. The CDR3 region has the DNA TGTGCCAGCAGCTCGCAGGGGAACCCTGATGGCTACACCTTC. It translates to CASSSQGNPDGYTF.